Listed below are T cell receptor beta chains from one sample, sequenced in a study of CD8 T cells in ankylosing spondylitis. Using its own MiXCR run on the 5' RACE reads, TCRdb lists one record per CDR3 protein. Here the sample spans 150,000 to 200,000 distinct CDR3 sequences, under 14% being singletons. Sequencing was done on a sample of blood, either unsorted or a sorted T cell fraction (not recorded which). These receptors were taken from a male donor with ankylosing spondylitis or in good health (not recorded which). The CDR3 runs from the conserved cysteine through the conserved F or W. A D gene is named only where the DNA matches it firmly. Not all rows give a size; the values are once, few, many and, for expanded clones, a class.

clone_size	d_call	v_call	j_call	cdr3_nt	cdr3_aa
few	-	TRBV7-8	TRBJ1-2	TGTGCCAGCAGCTCCCGACAGTCTGGCTACACCTTC	CASSSRQSGYTF
few	-	TRBV5-1	TRBJ2-5	TGCGCCAGCAGTGATGGTACAGGGCCCTCGTACCAAGAGACCCAGTACTTC	CASSDGTGPSYQETQYF
many	TRBD1	TRBV6-1	TRBJ1-2	TGTGCCAGCAGATCGGACCAGGGGGCTAGAGGCTACACCTTC	CASRSDQGARGYTF
many	-	TRBV19	TRBJ2-3	TGTGCCAGTAGTTCCCTCCCCCTAACAGATACGCAGTATTTT	CASSSLPLTDTQYF
many	-	TRBV3-1	TRBJ2-1	TGTGCCAGCAGCCAAGTCGGAGTTAATGAGCAGTTCTTC	CASSQVGVNEQFF
-	-	TRBV7-9	TRBJ2-5	TGTGCCAGCAGCGTAACTGGGGAGTGGACCCAGTACTTC	CASSVTGEWTQYF
few	-	TRBV12-3/TRBV12-4	TRBJ1-5	TGTGCCAGCAGTCCATCCCTTGCGGGTTTCAGCAATCAGCCCCAGCATTTT	CASSPSLAGFSNQPQHF
-	TRBD2	TRBV6-1	TRBJ2-5	TGTGCCAGCAAACTAGCGGGGCTCGGGGCTCAAGAGACCCAGTACTTC	CASKLAGLGAQETQYF
few	TRBD2	TRBV4-2	TRBJ2-3	TGTGCCAGCAGCCAAGGGACTAGCGGGGGGGCGGATACGCAGTATTTT	CASSQGTSGGADTQYF
-	-	TRBV20-1	TRBJ2-3	TGCAGTGCTAGGGGGACAAGCAAAATAACGCAGTATTTT	CSARGTSKITQYF
-	-	TRBV7-9	TRBJ1-3	TGTGCCAGCAGCTTAGAGACGGGATATATTGGAAACACCATATATTTT	CASSLETGYIGNTIYF
-	-	TRBV2	TRBJ2-6	TGTGCCATCCCGGACATCAACTCTGGGGCCAACGTCCTGACTTTC	CAIPDINSGANVLTF
many	-	TRBV25-1	TRBJ1-5	TGTGCCAGCAGGGGACGTCAGAGCAATCAGCCCCAGCATTTT	CASRGRQSNQPQHF
few	TRBD2	TRBV15	TRBJ2-7	TGTGCCACCAGCGCCCGACCGGGACTAGCGGGGAACTACGAGCAGTACTTC	CATSARPGLAGNYEQYF
many	-	TRBV6-1	TRBJ2-3	TGTGCCAGCAGCCCTTATGAGGGGGGCACAGATACGCAGTATTTT	CASSPYEGGTDTQYF
few	-	TRBV7-2	TRBJ2-1	TGTGCCAGCAGCTTAGTTCAGCTAGTCCGCTCCTACAATGAGCAGTTCTTC	CASSLVQLVRSYNEQFF
-	-	TRBV11-2	TRBJ1-3	TGTGCCAGCAGCACCGGTACTGGAAACACCATATATTTT	CASSTGTGNTIYF
many	-	TRBV6-5	TRBJ1-5	TGTGCCAGCAGTTATTCACCAGGGGAAGGCCAGCCCCAGCATTTT	CASSYSPGEGQPQHF
few	TRBD1	TRBV7-9	TRBJ2-7	TGTGCCAGCAGCTTTACAGGGGCCCTTGGCTACGAGCAGTACTTC	CASSFTGALGYEQYF
-	-	TRBV7-2	TRBJ1-1	TGTGCCAGCAGCTTAGTACGAGGGACTGAAGCTTTCTTT	CASSLVRGTEAFF
-	-	TRBV5-1	TRBJ2-5	TGCGCCAGCAGCGGATTGCAGGGGAAAGAGACCCAGTACTTC	CASSGLQGKETQYF
many	-	TRBV11-2	TRBJ2-3	TGTGCCAGCAGCCACCGTCGGGGGACAGATACGCAGTATTTT	CASSHRRGTDTQYF
many	-	TRBV6-2/TRBV6-3	TRBJ1-1	TGTGCCAGCAGCCCCCCCACCGCCACTGAAGCTTTCTTT	CASSPPTATEAFF
many	-	TRBV25-1	TRBJ2-7	TGTGCCAGCATGTCGGGTACCCTTTACGAGCAGTACTTC	CASMSGTLYEQYF
few	TRBD1	TRBV7-2	TRBJ2-7	TGTGCCAGCAGCTGGGCCGGACAGGGTCGGGCCGAGCAGTACTTC	CASSWAGQGRAEQYF
-	TRBD2	TRBV7-2	TRBJ2-1	TGTGCCAGCAGCTTCGGGAGGGCCCGTGATGAGCAGTTCTTC	CASSFGRARDEQFF
-	-	TRBV7-9	TRBJ1-6	TGTGCCAGCAGCCCCTACCGCGGGGACGCTAATTCACCCCTCCACTTT	CASSPYRGDANSPLHF
few	-	TRBV6-5	TRBJ2-2	TGTGCCAGCAGTTACGAGGTCGAGACCGGGGAGCTGTTTTTT	CASSYEVETGELFF
-	-	TRBV27	TRBJ2-5	TGTGCCAGCAGTTCGGGACCGAGGGGGACCCAGTACTTC	CASSSGPRGTQYF
-	-	TRBV2	TRBJ2-1	TGTGCCAGCCGGACCAATGAGCAGTTCTTC	CASRTNEQFF
-	TRBD1	TRBV7-2	TRBJ1-6	TGTGCCAGCAGCGAACAGGGGATTTCACCCCTCCACTTT	CASSEQGISPLHF
many	TRBD2	TRBV3-1	TRBJ2-3	TGTGCCAGCAGCCAAGATACGGGACTAGCCCGATATTTT	CASSQDTGLARYF
many	-	TRBV10-3	TRBJ2-5	TGTGCCATCAGCCTTGGACTATCCCATCAAGAGACCCAGTACTTC	CAISLGLSHQETQYF
many	TRBD2	TRBV10-3	TRBJ2-7	TGTGCCGGGGGAGCGGGGGGTTCCTACGAGCAGTACTTC	CAGGAGGSYEQYF
many	TRBD1	TRBV10-3	TRBJ1-2	TGTGCCATCAGTATCGAGCCCGGGACAGGGCCTGGCTACACCTTC	CAISIEPGTGPGYTF
many	TRBD2	TRBV5-6	TRBJ2-7	TGTGCCAGCAGCTTCGGCGGGAGGGCCGGATCCTACGAGCAGTACTTC	CASSFGGRAGSYEQYF
many	TRBD2	TRBV2	TRBJ2-3	TGTGCCAGCAGGGGACTAGCCGCAGATACGCAGTATTTT	CASRGLAADTQYF
many	TRBD2	TRBV20-1	TRBJ2-3	TGCAGTGCTGGACTAGTGGGCACTAATACGCAGTATTTT	CSAGLVGTNTQYF
many	TRBD2	TRBV4-1	TRBJ2-7	TGCGCCAGCAGCCCAACTAGCGGGAGGGCCTTCTCCTACGAGCAGTACTTC	CASSPTSGRAFSYEQYF
many	-	TRBV3-1	TRBJ1-4	TGTGCCAGCAGCCAGGGCATACAGCGCCTGAATGAAAAACTGTTTTTT	CASSQGIQRLNEKLFF
many	-	TRBV20-1	TRBJ1-5	TGCAGTGCTAGCGGGGGAGGGGAACAGCCCCAGCATTTT	CSASGGGEQPQHF
many	-	TRBV14	TRBJ2-7	TGTGCCAGCAGCCAAGGCCACAGCCCAGCCTACGAGCAGTACTTC	CASSQGHSPAYEQYF
-	-	TRBV6-5	TRBJ2-1	TGTGCCACCCGACCGTTCGGGAATGAGCAGTTCTTC	CATRPFGNEQFF
few	-	TRBV19	TRBJ2-1	TGTGCCAGTAGTCCAGGCCCTGCCTACAATGAGCAGTTCTTC	CASSPGPAYNEQFF
many	TRBD1	TRBV6-1	TRBJ2-6	TGTGCCAGCAGAGGACAGGGGACTGGGGCCAACGTCCTGACTTTC	CASRGQGTGANVLTF
few	-	TRBV30	TRBJ2-1	TGTGCCTGGAGTGTACAGGGAAATGAGCAGTTCTTC	CAWSVQGNEQFF
-	-	TRBV7-2	TRBJ2-3	TGTGCCAGCAGCTTACAGGGACCGGGCACAGATACGCAGTATTTT	CASSLQGPGTDTQYF